This T cell receptor (beta chain) came from a study of T cell repertoires in cytomegalovirus infection. Across the whole study: Used in the study were CMV epitopes, some recently identified and HLA-C-restricted, others well-studied and HLA-B-restricted. An indication of both CMV infection and matching HLA type came from public TCR beta signatures.

Each CDR3 protein is one row after TCRdb ran MiXCR on the reads. The data hold hundreds of thousands of distinct CDR3 sequences, with roughly 46% observed a single time. Findings and limits, study-wide: Clonotypes of TCR beta that were HLA-C-restricted and CMV-specific dominated the ex vivo response.

Remarks on this clonotype: What it binds is not known.

This material consisted of cultured PBMCs, taken from culture after CMV antigen stimulation. This TCR was sampled from a human donor in good health (CMV status not recorded). Some clones in this sample may be carry-over from other donors' samples.

CDR3 nucleotide sequence: TGTGCCAGCAGTCGGACAGGGGAGGCCTATGGCTACACCTTC. The encoded protein is CASSRTGEAYGYTF. V usage is TRBV12-3 or TRBV12-4 and J usage is TRBJ1-2; 9 bases map to TRBD1. V lost 5 bases and J lost 4; bases outside the gene matches: 5. This CDR3 has 14 residues.